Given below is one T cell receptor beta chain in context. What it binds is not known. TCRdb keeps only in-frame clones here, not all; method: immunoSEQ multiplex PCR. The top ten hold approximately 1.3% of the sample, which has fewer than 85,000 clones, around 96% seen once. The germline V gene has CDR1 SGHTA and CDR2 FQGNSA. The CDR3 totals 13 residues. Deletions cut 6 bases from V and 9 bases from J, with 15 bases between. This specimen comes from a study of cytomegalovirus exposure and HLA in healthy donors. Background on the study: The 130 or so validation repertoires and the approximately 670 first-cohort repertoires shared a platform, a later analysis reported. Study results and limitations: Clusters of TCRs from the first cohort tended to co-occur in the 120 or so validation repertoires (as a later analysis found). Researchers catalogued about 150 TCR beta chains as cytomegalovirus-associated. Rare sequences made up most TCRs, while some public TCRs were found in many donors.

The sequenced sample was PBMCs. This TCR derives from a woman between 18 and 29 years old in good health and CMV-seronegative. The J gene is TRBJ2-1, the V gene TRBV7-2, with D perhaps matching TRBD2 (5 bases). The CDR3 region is CASSLSRELEQFF. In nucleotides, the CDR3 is TGTGCCAGCAGTCTTAGTAGGGAGCTTGAGCAGTTCTTC.